This T cell receptor beta chain derives from a study of read filtering for tumor transcriptome and immune sequencing. The library was built from 400 ng RNA with molecular barcoded adaptors for alpha/delta and beta/gamma chains. TCRdb recomputed calls from the reads with MiXCR, one row per CDR3 protein. The sample lists tens of thousands of distinct CDR3 sequences, roughly a fifth occurring once. The CDR3 is 15 residues long. J gave up 5 bases and V 2 bases, and 6 bases lay outside the gene matches. Germline loops: CDR1 SGHRS, CDR2 YFSETQ. The sequence was obtained from a donor aged 40 or older with multiple myeloma. The V gene is TRBV5-1, the J gene TRBJ2-1; 8 bases match TRBD1. The sequencing input was a population of CD138-negative cells sorted from bone marrow. CDR3 DNA sequence: TGCGCCAGCAGCTTAGAGACAGGGGCTCACAATGAGCAGTTCTTC. Its protein product is CASSLETGAHNEQFF.